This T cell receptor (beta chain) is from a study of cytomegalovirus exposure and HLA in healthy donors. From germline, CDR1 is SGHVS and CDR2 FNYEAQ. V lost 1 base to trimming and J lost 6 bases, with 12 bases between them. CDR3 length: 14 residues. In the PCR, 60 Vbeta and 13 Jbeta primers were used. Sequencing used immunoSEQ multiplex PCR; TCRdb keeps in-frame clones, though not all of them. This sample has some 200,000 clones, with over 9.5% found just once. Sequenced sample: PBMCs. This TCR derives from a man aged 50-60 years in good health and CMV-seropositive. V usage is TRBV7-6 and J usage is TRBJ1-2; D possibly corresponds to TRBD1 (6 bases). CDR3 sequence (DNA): TGTGCCAGCAGCTTAGAGACAGGTTACGATGGCTACACCTTC. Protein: CASSLETGYDGYTF.